This T cell receptor beta chain originates from a study of blood T cell repertoires in COVID-19. Whole-study context: Sites across the United States, Italy and Spain contributed samples from acute and convalescent COVID-19. The cDNA or gDNA used as material had been derived from T cells, B-cell-depleted T cells, or PBMCs.

As handled by the study authors: Reference gene primer amplification gave estimated nucleated cell counts. Assay: immunoSEQ multiplex PCR; the TCRdb copy retains only in-frame clones and omits some. D and trimming were read from the DNA, whereas the V and J calls and clone size are those reported in that table. The table has over 150,000 clones, roughly 80% seen once. The V end lost 7 bases, the J end lost 5 bases, and 18 bases lay between the germline ends. CDR1 is SQVTM, CDR2 ANQGSEA, per germline. There are 14 residues in the CDR3. The TCR originated in a man older than 75 with acute or convalescent COVID-19. Sequenced input: peripheral blood. The chain uses TRBV29-1 and TRBJ2-1, with D unresolved. The DNA for the CDR3 is TGCAGCGCCAGACAATTATCGGTGGACAATGAGCAGTTCTTC. It is translated as CSARQLSVDNEQFF.